Listed here are 10 T cell receptor beta chains from one sample, sequenced in a study of T cells in localized non-small cell lung cancer. The table came from immunoSEQ multiplex PCR; TCRdb's copy has only in-frame clones and leaves some out. The sample has around 41,000 clones, around 83% seen once; the top ten hold roughly 7%. This specimen consisted of peripheral blood, obtained before any cancer treatment. All receptors derive from a woman aged 18-49 years with stage III lung adenocarcinoma.

The chain employs TRBV30 and TRBJ1-2, with D perhaps matching TRBD1 (6 bases). The germline V gene encodes CDR1 GTSNPN and CDR2 SVGIG (reference sequence). This CDR3 has 16 residues. Deletions cut 1 base from V and 4 bases from J, with 19 bases between. CDR3 in DNA: TGTGCCTGGAGTGGGGTCAGAGATCGAGGGGGCTATGGCTACACCTTC. Translating gives CAWSGVRDRGGYGYTF.

The V gene is TRBV9, the J gene TRBJ1-1; maybe TRBD1 (6 bases). Trimming removed 0 bases from V and 4 bases from J, with 10 bases in between. Germline V gives CDR1 SGDLS, CDR2 YYNGEE. The CDR3 spans 14 residues. The CDR3 sequence is CASSVDRGGTEAFF. In nucleotides, the CDR3 is TGTGCCAGCAGCGTAGATAGGGGGGGCACTGAAGCTTTCTTT.

The rearrangement joins TRBV7-6 to TRBJ2-2; D is undetermined. This CDR3 region has 14 residues. V was shortened by 5 bases and J by 5 bases, with 12 bases between the two germline ends. CDR1 is SGHVS, CDR2 FNYEAQ, per germline. CDR3: CASSPAEFTGELFF. The CDR3 DNA sequence: TGTGCCAGCAGCCCAGCCGAGTTTACCGGGGAGCTGTTTTTT.

The chain uses TRBV7-2 and TRBJ1-6; D gene uncertain. Germline lookup yields CDR1 SGHTA and CDR2 FQGNSA. The CDR3 has 15 amino acids. V gave up 1 base and J gave up 7 bases, with 11 bases separating them. The CDR3 DNA follows: TGTGCCAGCAGCTTAGTTTCCGGGTCGAATTCACCCCTCCACTTT. This sequence encodes CASSLVSGSNSPLHF.

The rearrangement links TRBV18 to TRBJ2-7; 7 bases are shared with TRBD2. The trim removed 3 bases at V and 2 bases at J, leaving 13 bases unmatched. CDR3 length: 17 amino acids. The germline gives CDR1 KGHSH, CDR2 LQKENI. The CDR3 DNA reads TGTGCCAGCTCACCTCGAATTCGGACTAGTACCGCCTACGAGCAGTACTTC. It specifies CASSPRIRTSTAYEQYF.

The rearrangement joins TRBV5-4 to TRBJ1-1; the D gene is possibly TRBD1 (6 bases). The CDR3 sequence is 15 residues long. CDR1 and CDR2 from the germline V gene are SGHNT and YYREEE (reference sequence). V shed 3 bases and J shed 0 bases, with 12 bases lying between them. CDR3 sequence: CASSSLEGVNTEAFF. CDR3 sequence (DNA): TGTGCCAGCAGCTCTCTCGAGGGGGTGAACACTGAAGCTTTCTTT.

This chain uses TRBV6-5 with TRBJ1-3; no reliable D call. Germline V gene sequence: CDR1 MNHEY, CDR2 SVGAGI. V was clipped by 2 bases and J by 8 bases, with 4 bases between them. The CDR3 is made up of 11 amino acids. CDR3 in amino acids: CASSYRDTIYF. The CDR3 DNA reads as TGTGCCAGCAGTTACAGAGACACCATATATTTT.

The chain employs TRBV6-6 and TRBJ1-4; no definite D call. CDR3 size: 14 residues. The germline V and J ends were trimmed by 5 bases and 1 base, with 8 bases remaining between them. Germline V gene sequence: CDR1 MNHNY, CDR2 SVGAGI (reference sequence). The CDR3 region has the DNA TGTGCCAGCAGTCGCCCAGGAACTAATGAAAAACTGTTTTTT. It codes for CASSRPGTNEKLFF.

The V call is TRBV4-1, the J call TRBJ2-7; 11 bases line up with TRBD2. The germline gives CDR1 MGHRA, CDR2 YSYEKL. V lost 2 bases to trimming and J lost 1 base; unmatched junction nucleotides: 4. The CDR3 runs 16 residues. CDR3: CASSQPASGGSYEQYF. The CDR3 coding sequence is TGCGCCAGCAGCCAACCTGCTAGCGGGGGGTCCTACGAGCAGTACTTC.

V usage is TRBV19 and J usage is TRBJ1-5; D unresolved. Trimming took off 9 bases at V and 0 bases at J, with 15 bases between the two ends. CDR3 size: 15 residues. Germline CDR1 LNHDA, CDR2 SQIVND (reference sequence). The CDR3 coding sequence is TGTGCCAGCCGGGGTTTCTCCTATAGCAATCAGCCCCAGCATTTT. This gives the protein CASRGFSYSNQPQHF.